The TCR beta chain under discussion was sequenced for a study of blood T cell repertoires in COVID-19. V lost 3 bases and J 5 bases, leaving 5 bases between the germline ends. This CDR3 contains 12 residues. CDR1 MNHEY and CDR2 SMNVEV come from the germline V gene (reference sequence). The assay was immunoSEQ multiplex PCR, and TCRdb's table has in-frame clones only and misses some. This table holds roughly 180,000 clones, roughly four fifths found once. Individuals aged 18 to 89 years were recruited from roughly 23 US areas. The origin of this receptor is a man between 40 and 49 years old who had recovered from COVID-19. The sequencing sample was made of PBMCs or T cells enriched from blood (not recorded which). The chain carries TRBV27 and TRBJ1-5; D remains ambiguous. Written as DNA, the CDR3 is TGTGCCAGCAGTTTTATAGATCAGCCCCAGCATTTT. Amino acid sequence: CASSFIDQPQHF.